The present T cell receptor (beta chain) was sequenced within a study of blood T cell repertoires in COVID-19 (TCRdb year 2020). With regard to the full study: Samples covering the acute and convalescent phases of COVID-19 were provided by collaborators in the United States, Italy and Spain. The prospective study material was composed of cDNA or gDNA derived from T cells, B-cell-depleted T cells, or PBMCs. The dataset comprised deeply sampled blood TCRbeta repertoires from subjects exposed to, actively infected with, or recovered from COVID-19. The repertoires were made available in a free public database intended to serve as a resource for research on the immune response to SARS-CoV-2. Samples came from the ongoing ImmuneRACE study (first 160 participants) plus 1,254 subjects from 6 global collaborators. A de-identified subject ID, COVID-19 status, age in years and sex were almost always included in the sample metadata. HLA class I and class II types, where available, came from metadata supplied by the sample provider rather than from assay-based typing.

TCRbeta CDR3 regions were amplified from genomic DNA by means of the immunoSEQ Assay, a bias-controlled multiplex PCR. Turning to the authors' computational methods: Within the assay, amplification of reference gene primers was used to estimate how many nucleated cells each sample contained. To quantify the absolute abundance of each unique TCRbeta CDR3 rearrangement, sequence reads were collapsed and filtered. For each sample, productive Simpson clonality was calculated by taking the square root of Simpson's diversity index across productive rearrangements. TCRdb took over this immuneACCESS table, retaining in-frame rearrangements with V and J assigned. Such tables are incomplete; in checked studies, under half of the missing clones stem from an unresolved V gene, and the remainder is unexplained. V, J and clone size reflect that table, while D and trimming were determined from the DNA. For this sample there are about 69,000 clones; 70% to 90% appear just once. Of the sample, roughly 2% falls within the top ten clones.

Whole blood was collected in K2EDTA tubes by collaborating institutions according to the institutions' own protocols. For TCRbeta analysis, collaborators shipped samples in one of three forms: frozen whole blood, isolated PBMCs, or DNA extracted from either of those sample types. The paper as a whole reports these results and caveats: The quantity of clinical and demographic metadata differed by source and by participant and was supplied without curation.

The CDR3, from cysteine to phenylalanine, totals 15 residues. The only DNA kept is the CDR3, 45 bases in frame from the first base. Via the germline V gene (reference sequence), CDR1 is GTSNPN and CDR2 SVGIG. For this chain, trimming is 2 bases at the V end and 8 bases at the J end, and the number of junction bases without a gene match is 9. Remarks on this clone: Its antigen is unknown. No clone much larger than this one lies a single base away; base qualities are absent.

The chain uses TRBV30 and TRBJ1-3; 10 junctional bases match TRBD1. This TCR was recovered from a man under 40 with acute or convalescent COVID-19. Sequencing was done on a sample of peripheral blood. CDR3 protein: CAWSHPGTGVDTIYF. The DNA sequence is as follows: TGTGCCTGGAGTCACCCCGGGACAGGGGTCGACACCATATATTTT.